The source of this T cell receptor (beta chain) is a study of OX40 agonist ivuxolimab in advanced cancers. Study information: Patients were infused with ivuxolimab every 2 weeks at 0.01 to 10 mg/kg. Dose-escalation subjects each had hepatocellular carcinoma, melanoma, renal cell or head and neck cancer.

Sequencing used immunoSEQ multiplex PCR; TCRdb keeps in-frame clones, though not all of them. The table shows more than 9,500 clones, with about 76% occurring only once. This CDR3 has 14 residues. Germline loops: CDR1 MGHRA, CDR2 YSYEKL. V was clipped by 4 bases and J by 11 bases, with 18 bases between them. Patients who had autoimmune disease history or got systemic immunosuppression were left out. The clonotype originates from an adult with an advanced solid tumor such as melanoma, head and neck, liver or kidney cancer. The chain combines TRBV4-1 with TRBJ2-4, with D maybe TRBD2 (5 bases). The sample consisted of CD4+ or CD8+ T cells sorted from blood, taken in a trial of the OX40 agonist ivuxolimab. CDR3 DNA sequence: TGCGCCAGCAGCCGTTTCGGAGAGGGAGAAGTTCAGTACTTC. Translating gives CASSRFGEGEVQYF.